A selection of T cell receptor beta chains follows, all from one sample in a study of somatic mutations in cytotoxic T cells in rheumatoid arthritis. Sequencing was performed with immunoSEQ multiplex PCR; in TCRdb, only in-frame clones are kept and a portion is missing. This sample has 13,000 to 15,000 clones, with around 76% found just once. The sequenced sample consisted of CD8+ T cells sorted from blood. The origin of the receptors is an adult with rheumatoid arthritis. Each CDR3 is given with its conserved first and last residue. The D gene is left open where the match is weak. Size tells how often a clone was seen (once, few, many) or the class of an expanded clone, and some rows leave it out.

D	V	J	size	DNA	CDR3
TRBD1	TRBV11-2	TRBJ2-1	.	TGTACCAGCAGCTACACCGGGACAGCGTACAATGAGCAGTTCTTC	CTSSYTGTAYNEQFF
.	TRBV6-5	TRBJ2-7	few	TGTGCCAGCAGACGGTTTTATCCCGACGAGCAGTACTTC	CASRRFYPDEQYF
TRBD2	TRBV2	TRBJ2-7	.	TGTGCCAGCAATGGCGGGAGAGGGGACGAGCAGTACTTC	CASNGGRGDEQYF
.	TRBV20-1	TRBJ1-2	.	TGCAGCGCTTCTGGCTACACCTTC	CSASGYTF
TRBD1	TRBV29-1	TRBJ2-7	once	TGCAGCGTGGGACAGACGGGCAACGGGATCTACGAGCAGTACTTC	CSVGQTGNGIYEQYF
.	TRBV6-5	TRBJ1-5	.	TGTGCCAGCAGCCCTTTCTCGGGAACTAATCAGCCCCAGCATTTT	CASSPFSGTNQPQHF
TRBD1	TRBV11-2	TRBJ1-3	.	TGTGCCAGCACCAATCAGGGGGGAGGTGACACCATATATTTT	CASTNQGGGDTIYF
TRBD1	TRBV27	TRBJ1-2	.	TGTGCCAGCAGTTTTGGGACAGGGGTCGGTGGCTACACCTTC	CASSFGTGVGGYTF
.	TRBV6-6	TRBJ2-1	.	TGTGCCAGCAGTTACGGTGGAGATGAGCAGTTCTTC	CASSYGGDEQFF
.	TRBV7-3	TRBJ2-5	.	TGTGCCAGCAGCCTGGACAGCCAAGAGACCCAGTACTTC	CASSLDSQETQYF
.	TRBV19	TRBJ2-7	.	TGTGCCAGTAGTTGGTCAACAGCATCCTACGAGCAGTACTTC	CASSWSTASYEQYF
TRBD2	TRBV9	TRBJ2-1	.	TGTGCCAGGGGTGGGACTAGCGGGAGGCCGACCTACAATGAGCAGTTCTTC	CARGGTSGRPTYNEQFF
.	TRBV7-3	TRBJ1-1	.	TGTGCCAGCAGCTTAAACCTCGAGTCTTTCTTT	CASSLNLESFF
TRBD2	TRBV7-2	TRBJ2-1	.	TGTGCCAGCAGCCTCGTTCAACTAGCGGGAGTGTTAAATGAGCAGTTCTTC	CASSLVQLAGVLNEQFF
.	TRBV27	TRBJ2-7	.	TGTGCCAGCAGGACTTCCCTGGGACTCGGATACGAGCAGTACTTC	CASRTSLGLGYEQYF
.	TRBV2	TRBJ2-7	.	TGTGCCAGCATCGGAATTACCTCCTACGAGCAGTACTTC	CASIGITSYEQYF
.	TRBV7-9	TRBJ2-1	medium-sized	TGTGCCAGCAGCCTAGCATGGGACAAACACAATGAGCAGTTCTTC	CASSLAWDKHNEQFF
.	TRBV19	TRBJ1-3	.	TGTGCCAGTAACGGGGACACCATATATTTT	CASNGDTIYF
.	TRBV7-2	TRBJ2-1	.	TGTGCCAGCAGCCTCCCCTACAATGAGCAGTTCTTC	CASSLPYNEQFF
TRBD2	TRBV27	TRBJ2-2	.	TGTGCCAGCAGTTCGACTAGCGGGAGGCCTCTCCGGGAGCTGTTTTTT	CASSSTSGRPLRELFF
TRBD1	TRBV7-8	TRBJ2-7	.	TGTGCCAGCAGCTTCATGACAGGGGGGATATACGAGCAGTACTTC	CASSFMTGGIYEQYF
.	TRBV11-2	TRBJ1-2	once	TGTGCCAGCAGCCCAGTATGGGGGACGGGGTCGGGGGACTATGGCTACACCTTC	CASSPVWGTGSGDYGYTF
.	TRBV7-8	TRBJ2-5	.	TGTGCCAGCAGCTTCGACGGCTCGGAGACCCAGTACTTC	CASSFDGSETQYF
TRBD1	TRBV7-3	TRBJ2-5	.	TGTGCCAGCAGCTCAGAGACAGGGGTGATGGAGACCCAGTACTTC	CASSSETGVMETQYF
.	TRBV4-3	TRBJ2-1	once	TGCGCCAGCAGCCACCGGGGGTTCGATGAGCAGTTCTTC	CASSHRGFDEQFF
.	TRBV6-1	TRBJ1-5	.	TGTGCCAGCAGTGAAGGCTTAGAAGGCAATCAGCCCCAGCATTTT	CASSEGLEGNQPQHF
.	TRBV27	TRBJ2-4	.	TGTGCCAGCAGTTTTGACCTACGGGGGATTCAGTACTTC	CASSFDLRGIQYF
TRBD2	TRBV5-6	TRBJ2-1	.	TGTGCCAGCAGCTCCTCCAGACTAGCCCTAGGGCATGAGCAGTTCTTC	CASSSSRLALGHEQFF
.	TRBV7-8	TRBJ1-2	.	TGTGCCAGCAGCTCCTACCCTAGGGGGACGGGTGCGGGGGCTAACTATGGCTACACCTTC	CASSSYPRGTGAGANYGYTF
.	TRBV30	TRBJ2-2	.	TGTGCCTCCCAGGGGACGGGGGCCAGCACCGGGGAGCTGTTTTTT	CASQGTGASTGELFF
TRBD1	TRBV18	TRBJ1-2	.	TGTGCCAGCTCACCGGACAGGGCCGTCTATGGCTACACCTTC	CASSPDRAVYGYTF
.	TRBV6-6	TRBJ2-5	once	TGTGCCAGCAGCCCTAGTGGCGGCGGGGCAGAGACCCAGTACTTC	CASSPSGGGAETQYF
.	TRBV2	TRBJ2-1	.	TGTGCCTTGGGGGCATCAGTCTACAATGAGCAGTTCTTC	CALGASVYNEQFF
TRBD1	TRBV5-1	TRBJ1-1	.	TGCGCCAGCAGCTGGGACAGGGGTCACGCTGAAGCTTTCTTT	CASSWDRGHAEAFF
.	TRBV11-2	TRBJ1-2	once	TGCGCCAGCAGCTTAGGGCCAGGTTTCAACTATGGCTACACCTTC	CASSLGPGFNYGYTF
.	TRBV7-8	TRBJ1-1	.	TGTGCCAGCAGCATGAGGGCCCTGAACACTGAAGCTTTCTTT	CASSMRALNTEAFF
.	TRBV7-8	TRBJ1-5	once	TGTGCCAGCGCCCCTGGGGGCAATCAGCCCCAGCATTTT	CASAPGGNQPQHF
TRBD1	TRBV6-5	TRBJ1-5	once	TGTGCCAGCCGTCCAGGACAGGGGGCTTCTCAGCCCCAGCATTTT	CASRPGQGASQPQHF
.	TRBV7-9	TRBJ1-2	.	TGTGCCAGCAGCTTAGGGACCTATGGCTACACCTTC	CASSLGTYGYTF
.	TRBV6-4	TRBJ1-5	.	TGTGCCAGCAGCCCGGACGGGAATCAGCCCCAGCATTTT	CASSPDGNQPQHF
.	TRBV6-6	TRBJ2-5	.	TGTGCCAGCAGCCTCAATCCCGGAGAGACCCAGTACTTC	CASSLNPGETQYF
TRBD2	TRBV5-1	TRBJ2-1	.	TGCGCCAGCAGCTTGGCCGGGGGGAGCTCCTACAATGAGCAGTTCTTC	CASSLAGGSSYNEQFF